A selection of T cell receptor beta chains follows, all from one sample in a study of Graves' ophthalmopathy and Graves' hyperthyroidism. MiXCR, run by TCRdb on the multiplex PCR reads, gives a single entry per CDR3 protein. The repertoire consists of about 620,000 distinct CDR3 sequences, with about 20% occurring once and the leading ten covering roughly 6.9%. The source material was peripheral blood. These receptors came from a woman aged 18-29 years with stable Graves' hyperthyroidism. Some clones in this sample may be carry-over from other donors' samples. CDR3s include the opening cysteine and the closing phenylalanine or tryptophan. A D gene is named only where the DNA matches it firmly. Part of the rows lack a size; the others show once, few, many or a class for expanded clones.

>16|TRBV12-3/TRBV12-4|TRBJ1-5|many|-
TGTGCCAGCAGTTTGGGCTCGGGTGAAAGCAATCAGCCCCAGCATTTT
CASSLGSGESNQPQHF
>15|TRBV2|TRBJ1-5|many|-
TGTGCCAGCAGTGCGGGGAAGGGAGGCAATCAGCCCCAGCATTTT
CASSAGKGGNQPQHF
>14|TRBV4-1|TRBJ2-5|many|-
TGCGCCAGCAGCCAAGGGGACTTACAAGAGACCCAGTACTTC
CASSQGDLQETQYF
>17|TRBV4-1|TRBJ2-7|-|-
TGCGCCAGCAGCCAAGATCGTGGAGAAGTAATACTCGGCGAGCAGTACTTC
CASSQDRGEVILGEQYF
>15|TRBV5-1|TRBJ2-5|-|TRBD1
TGCGCCAGCAGTCGTGAGGGACAGGTCTCAGAGACCCAGTACTTC
CASSREGQVSETQYF
>15|TRBV30|TRBJ1-1|few|-
TGTGCCTGGAGTGTTATAACAGGATTGTATACTGAAGCTTTCTTT
CAWSVITGLYTEAFF
>14|TRBV12-3/TRBV12-4|TRBJ1-1|many|-
TGTGCCAGCAGTTTAGCGTATGGGGACACTGAAGCTTTCTTT
CASSLAYGDTEAFF
>12|TRBV5-1|TRBJ1-1|many|-
TGCGCCAGCAGCCCGACAGGTCCGGGAGCTTTCTTT
CASSPTGPGAFF
>15|TRBV7-2|TRBJ2-5|many|-
TGTGCCAGCAGCCAAACTCGGGACTTTCAAGAGACCCAGTACTTC
CASSQTRDFQETQYF
>16|TRBV18|TRBJ1-1|-|TRBD1
TGTGCCAGCTCCTCCGGGACAGGGGATGTAGGCACTGAAGCTTTCTTT
CASSSGTGDVGTEAFF
>15|TRBV7-2|TRBJ1-1|many|-
TGTGCCAGCAGCTTAGCGGGACGGTACAACACTGAAGCTTTCTTT
CASSLAGRYNTEAFF
>14|TRBV29-1|TRBJ2-7|many|-
TGCAGCGTTATGGGAACTAGATCTCCTGGCGAGCAGTACTTC
CSVMGTRSPGEQYF
>15|TRBV2|TRBJ1-5|few|TRBD1
TGTGCCAGCAGTGGACAGGGATATAGCAATCAGCCCCAGCATTTT
CASSGQGYSNQPQHF
>16|TRBV6-1|TRBJ2-4|-|-
TGTGCCAGCAGAACTCCTCTGGGCACGGCCAAAAACATTCAGTACTTC
CASRTPLGTAKNIQYF
>16|TRBV2|TRBJ2-7|-|TRBD1
TGTGCCACCACTATGATCGGGACAGGGATTCGGTACGAGCAGTACTTC
CATTMIGTGIRYEQYF
>13|TRBV5-1|TRBJ2-2|many|-
TGCGCCAGCCAGCGTACCTCAACCGGGGAGCTGTTTTTT
CASQRTSTGELFF
>13|TRBV5-1|TRBJ2-7|once|-
TGCGCCAGCAGTTCGATAATCTCCTACGAGCAGTACTTC
CASSSIISYEQYF
>15|TRBV2|TRBJ2-7|many|-
TGTGCCAGCAAACACAGGGCCGAGTCCTTGTACGAGCAGTACTTC
CASKHRAESLYEQYF